This TCR beta chain came from a study of blood T cell repertoires in COVID-19. This CDR3 spans 17 amino acids. V trimming: 0 bases; J trimming: 2 bases; junction bases outside the gene matches: 9. CDR1 is SGHNT, CDR2 YYREEE, per germline (reference sequence). TCRdb keeps only in-frame clones here, not all; method: immunoSEQ multiplex PCR. The table includes some 200,000 clones, 94% detected once. The source is a man aged 25 to 40 with COVID-19, enrolled during active disease. Input material: peripheral blood. This sequence joins TRBV5-4 and TRBJ2-7; the match to TRBD2 covers 9 bases. The CDR3 is CASSLGGGAFPAYEQYF. The CDR3 nucleotides are TGTGCCAGCAGCTTGGGCGGGGGGGCCTTTCCCGCCTACGAGCAGTACTTC. The variable domain in full, with the rest retrieved from reference TRBV5-4 and TRBJ2-7, is ETGVTQSPTHLIKTRGQQVTLRCSSQSGHNTVSWYQQALGQGPQFIFQYYREEENGRGNFPPRFSGLQFPNYSSELNVNALELDDSALYLCASSLGGGAFPAYEQYFGPGTRLTVT.